This passage covers 13 T cell receptor beta chains from one sample sequenced in a study of blood T cell repertoires in COVID-19. TCRdb's table, derived via immunoSEQ multiplex PCR, lists solely in-frame clones and lacks some. The top ten hold 11% of the sample, which has about 320,000 clones, about 90% seen once. Material: peripheral blood. Receptors were obtained from a woman in her 30s with COVID-19, enrolled during active disease.

This chain uses TRBV7-9 with TRBJ1-1; D ambiguous. The CDR3 runs to 14 residues. Germline assignment: CDR1 SEHNR and CDR2 FQNEAQ (reference sequence). Between the trimmed V and J ends, which lost 1 base and 5 bases, there was a span of 11 bases. CDR3 in amino acids: CASSLVQPGTEAFF. CDR3 nucleotides: TGTGCCAGCAGCTTAGTACAGCCGGGGACTGAAGCTTTCTTT. The whole variable domain, remainder taken from reference TRBV7-9 and TRBJ1-1, is DTGVSQNPRHKITKRGQNVTFRCDPISEHNRLYWYRQTLGQGPEFLTYFQNEAQLEKSRLLSDRFSAERPKGSFSTLEIQRTEQGDSAMYLCASSLVQPGTEAFFGQGTRLTVV.

The gene calls are TRBV14 and TRBJ2-5; 10 bases are a match to TRBD2. The V gene end was trimmed by 1 base and the J gene end by 5 bases; junction bases not matched to a gene: 10. CDR1 and CDR2 from the germline V gene are SGHDN and FVKESK. This CDR3 is built from 17 residues. The CDR3 loop is CASSQVRTSGGRETQYF. As DNA, the CDR3 is TGTGCCAGCAGCCAAGTTCGGACTAGCGGTGGGCGGGAGACCCAGTACTTC.

The chain combines TRBV14 with TRBJ1-2, with a weak D call TRBD1 (5 bases). This CDR3 spans 16 amino acids. V lost 2 bases to trimming and J lost 4 bases, with 17 bases between them. Per germline, CDR1 SGHDN and CDR2 FVKESK. The CDR3 DNA follows: TGTGCCAGCAGCCAAAAGATAGGGGCGATTCTCTATGGCTACACCTTC. This gives the protein CASSQKIGAILYGYTF.

This chain joins TRBV18 and TRBJ1-1; TRBD1 aligns across 9 bases. The CDR3 has 13 amino acids. Germline values: CDR1 KGHSH, CDR2 LQKENI. V was clipped by 4 bases and J by 6 bases; unmatched bases: 3. The CDR3: CASSQQGASEAFF. The CDR3, as DNA: TGTGCCAGCTCACAACAGGGGGCATCTGAAGCTTTCTTT.

V and J are TRBV13 and TRBJ2-7, with 8 bases matching TRBD1. J lost 3 bases, V lost 5 bases, and 6 bases had no gene match. Germline V gene sequence: CDR1 PRHDT, CDR2 FYEKMQ (reference sequence). This CDR3 region has 14 residues. The CDR3 reads CASSMGQARYEQYF. CDR3 bases: TGTGCCAGCAGCATGGGACAGGCCCGCTACGAGCAGTACTTC.

The rearrangement joins TRBV21-1 to TRBJ1-6; TRBD1, as called in the table, went unchecked against the DNA. TRBV21-1 corresponds to a pseudogene. This CDR3 is built from 22 residues. CDR3 bases: TGTGCCAGCAGCAAAGAGTTTAGAGGGCGCCAACAGGGGATCTCCTATAATTCACCCCTCCACTTT. Amino acid sequence: CASSKEFRGRQQGISYNSPLHF.

V is TRBV6-4 and J is TRBJ1-3; D is possibly TRBD1 (5 bases). V was clipped by 4 bases and J by 7 bases, with 11 bases between them. Germline CDR1 MRHNA, CDR2 SNTAGT. The CDR3 sequence is 13 residues long. CDR3 in amino acids: CASSVGPGNTIYF. The CDR3 nucleotides are TGTGCCAGCAGTGTGGGGCCCGGGAACACCATATATTTT.

The chain joins TRBV5-1 to TRBJ1-2; TRBD1 matches at 8 bases. CDR3 size: 18 residues. J lost 6 bases, V lost 4 bases, and 20 bases had no gene match. Germline CDR1 is SGHRS and CDR2 is YFSETQ. CDR3 residues: CASSREGPGGVEEDGYTF. The DNA of the CDR3 is TGCGCCAGCAGCCGGGAAGGGCCAGGGGGCGTTGAAGAAGATGGCTACACCTTC. The whole variable domain, filled in from reference TRBV5-1 and TRBJ1-2, reads KAGVTQTPRYLIKTRGQQVTLSCSPISGHRSVSWYQQTPGQGLQFLFEYFSETQRNKGNFPGRFSGRQFSNSRSEMNVSTLELGDSALYLCASSREGPGGVEEDGYTFGSGTRLTVV.

The V and J genes are TRBV14 and TRBJ2-5; D uncertain. CDR3 length equals 13 residues. The V gene lost 4 bases and the J gene lost 8 bases, with 14 bases spanning the gap. CDR1 is SGHDN and CDR2 is FVKESK in the germline V gene. CDR3 region: CASSPPQPSTQYF. Written as DNA, the CDR3 is TGTGCCAGCAGCCCACCACAGCCTTCAACCCAGTACTTC. Complete variable domain (other parts from reference TRBV14 and TRBJ2-5): EAGVTQFPSHSVIEKGQTVTLRCDPISGHDNLYWYRRVMGKEIKFLLHFVKESKQDESGMPNNRFLAERTGGTYSTLKVQPAELEDSGVYFCASSPPQPSTQYFGPGTRLLVL.

The chain is built from TRBV7-6 and TRBJ2-7; TRBD2 aligns across 8 bases. Trimming cost V 4 bases and J 4 bases; bases outside gene matches: 6. In germline, CDR1 is SGHVS, CDR2 FNYEAQ. This CDR3 comprises 14 residues. The CDR3: CASSSGGEGYEQYF. CDR3 DNA sequence: TGTGCCAGCAGCTCCGGGGGGGAGGGGTACGAGCAGTACTTC.

The chain links TRBV18 to TRBJ1-4; D gene ambiguous. Germline CDR1 reads KGHSH; CDR2 reads LQKENI. Between the trimmed V and J ends, which lost 3 bases and 4 bases, there was a span of 3 bases. The CDR3 loop spans 12 amino acids. CDR3 residues: CASSPYNEKLFF. For the CDR3, the DNA is TGTGCCAGCTCACCGTATAATGAAAAACTGTTTTTT. The full variable domain, its missing parts supplied by reference TRBV18 and TRBJ1-4, is NAGVMQNPRHLVRRRGQEARLRCSPMKGHSHVYWYRQLPEEGLKFMVYLQKENIIDESGMPKERFSAEFPKEGPSILRIQQVVRGDSAAYFCASSPYNEKLFFGSGTQLSVL.

In nucleotides, the CDR3 is TGTGCCATCCGGGAACCCTATAATTCACCCCTCCACTTT. This encodes CAIREPYNSPLHF. The chain couples TRBV28 to TRBJ1-6; D unclear. Germline V gene lookup returns CDR1 MDHEN and CDR2 SYDVKM. The germline V and J ends were trimmed by 10 bases and 2 bases, with 9 bases remaining between them. The CDR3 runs 13 residues.

V is TRBV27 and J is TRBJ1-2; D may be TRBD1 (5 bases). The CDR3 consists of 13 residues. Trimming took 0 bases from V and 8 from J, leaving 10 bases between them. Per the germline V gene, CDR1 is MNHEY and CDR2 is SMNVEV (reference sequence). CDR3 in amino acids: CASSLSGPDGYTF. Written as DNA, the CDR3 is TGTGCCAGCAGTTTATCGGGGCCGGACGGCTACACCTTC.